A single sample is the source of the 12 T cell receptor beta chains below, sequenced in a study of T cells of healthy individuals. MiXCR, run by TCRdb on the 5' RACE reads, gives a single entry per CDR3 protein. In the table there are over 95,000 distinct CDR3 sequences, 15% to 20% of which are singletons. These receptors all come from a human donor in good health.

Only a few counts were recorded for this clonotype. CDR3 DNA sequence: TGCAGTGCTAGAGATGTCAGGGGCTTTCGAGAGACCCAGTACTTC. It codes for CSARDVRGFRETQYF. The V gene is TRBV20-1, the J gene TRBJ2-5; possibly TRBD1 for D (6 bases). From germline, CDR1 is DFQATT and CDR2 SNEGSKA (reference sequence). CDR3 size: 15 residues. The V end lost 0 bases, the J end lost 4 bases, and 15 bases lay between the germline ends.

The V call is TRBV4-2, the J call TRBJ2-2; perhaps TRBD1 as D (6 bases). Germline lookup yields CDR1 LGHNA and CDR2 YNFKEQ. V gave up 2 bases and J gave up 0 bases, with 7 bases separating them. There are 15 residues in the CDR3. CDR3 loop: CASSQRTANTGELFF. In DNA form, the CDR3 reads TGTGCCAGCAGCCAAAGGACAGCGAACACCGGGGAGCTGTTTTTT.

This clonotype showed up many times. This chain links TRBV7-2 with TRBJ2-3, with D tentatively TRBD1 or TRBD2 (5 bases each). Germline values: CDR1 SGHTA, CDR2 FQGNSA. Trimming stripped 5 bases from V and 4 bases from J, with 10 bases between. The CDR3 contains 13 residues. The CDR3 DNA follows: TGTGCCAGCAGCCGAGTGGGACCAGATACGCAGTATTTT. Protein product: CASSRVGPDTQYF.

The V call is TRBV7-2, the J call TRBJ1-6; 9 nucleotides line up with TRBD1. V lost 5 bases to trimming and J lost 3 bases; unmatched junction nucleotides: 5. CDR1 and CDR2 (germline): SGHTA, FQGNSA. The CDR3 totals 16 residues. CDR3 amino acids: CASSTGGAIYNSPLHF. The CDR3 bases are TGTGCCAGCAGCACAGGGGGCGCGATCTATAATTCACCCCTCCACTTT.

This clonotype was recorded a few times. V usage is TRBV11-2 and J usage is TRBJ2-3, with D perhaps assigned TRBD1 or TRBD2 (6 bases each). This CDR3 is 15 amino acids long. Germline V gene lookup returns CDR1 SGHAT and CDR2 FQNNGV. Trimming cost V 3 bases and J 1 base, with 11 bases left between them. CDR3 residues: CASSFGGRGTDTQYF. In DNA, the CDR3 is TGTGCCAGCAGCTTCGGGGGCAGGGGCACAGATACGCAGTATTTT.

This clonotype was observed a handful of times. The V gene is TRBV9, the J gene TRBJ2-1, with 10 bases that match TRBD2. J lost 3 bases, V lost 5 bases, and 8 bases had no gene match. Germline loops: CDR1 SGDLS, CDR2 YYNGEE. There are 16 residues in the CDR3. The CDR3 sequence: CASRKTGTSDYNEQFF. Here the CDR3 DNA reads TGTGCCAGCAGGAAGACCGGGACTAGCGACTACAATGAGCAGTTCTTC. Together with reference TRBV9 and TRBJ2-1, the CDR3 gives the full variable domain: DSGVTQTPKHLITATGQRVTLRCSPRSGDLSVYWYQQSLDQGLQFLIQYYNGEERAKGNILERFSAQQFPDLHSELNLSSLELGDSALYFCASRKTGTSDYNEQFFGPGTRLTVL.

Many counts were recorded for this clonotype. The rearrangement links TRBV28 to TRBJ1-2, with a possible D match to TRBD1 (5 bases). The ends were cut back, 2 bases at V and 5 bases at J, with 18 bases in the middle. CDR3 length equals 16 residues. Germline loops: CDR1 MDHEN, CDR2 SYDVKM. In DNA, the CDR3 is TGTGCCAGCAGTTTACCCCCTCAGGGCCTTGGTTATGGCTACACCTTC. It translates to CASSLPPQGLGYGYTF.

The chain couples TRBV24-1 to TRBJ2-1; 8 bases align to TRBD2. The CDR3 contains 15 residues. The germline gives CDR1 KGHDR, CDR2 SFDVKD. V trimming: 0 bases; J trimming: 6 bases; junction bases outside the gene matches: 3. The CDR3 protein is CATSDLTSGSNEQFF. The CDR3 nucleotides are TGTGCCACCAGTGATTTGACCAGCGGGAGCAATGAGCAGTTCTTC.

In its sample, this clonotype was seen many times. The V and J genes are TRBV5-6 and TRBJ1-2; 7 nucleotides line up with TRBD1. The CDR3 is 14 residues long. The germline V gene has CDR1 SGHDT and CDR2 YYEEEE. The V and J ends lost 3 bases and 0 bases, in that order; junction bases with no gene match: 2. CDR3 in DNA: TGTGCCAGCAGCTATGGGACAGCTAACTATGGCTACACCTTC. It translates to CASSYGTANYGYTF.

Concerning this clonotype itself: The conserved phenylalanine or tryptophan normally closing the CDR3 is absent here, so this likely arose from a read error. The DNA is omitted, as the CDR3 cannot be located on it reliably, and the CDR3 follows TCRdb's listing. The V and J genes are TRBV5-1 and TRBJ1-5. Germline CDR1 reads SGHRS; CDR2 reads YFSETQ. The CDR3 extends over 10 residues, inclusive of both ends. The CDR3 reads CASSLSFALN.

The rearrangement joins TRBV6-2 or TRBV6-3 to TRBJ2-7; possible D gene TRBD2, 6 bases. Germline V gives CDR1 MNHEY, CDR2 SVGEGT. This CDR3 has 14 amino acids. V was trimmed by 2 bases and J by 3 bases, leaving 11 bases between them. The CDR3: CASSYEVGGYEQYF. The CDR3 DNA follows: TGTGCCAGCAGTTACGAAGTGGGGGGCTACGAGCAGTACTTC.

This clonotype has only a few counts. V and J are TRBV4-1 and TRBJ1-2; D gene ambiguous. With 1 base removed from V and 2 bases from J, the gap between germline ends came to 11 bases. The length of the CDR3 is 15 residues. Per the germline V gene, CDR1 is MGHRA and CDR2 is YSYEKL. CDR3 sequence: CASSQGTVNNYGYTF. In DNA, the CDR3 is TGCGCCAGCAGCCAAGGCACGGTGAACAACTATGGCTACACCTTC.